This TCR beta chain was sequenced in a study of blood T cell repertoires in COVID-19. Participants' reported clinical history set cohort assignment. Repertoires were generated with immunoSEQ multiplex PCR, while TCRdb's copy carries only in-frame clones and drops some. The data show around 300,000 clones, with 75% to 90% seen just once and under 3% held by the top ten. Unmatched junction bases numbered 9, after V lost 2 bases and J lost 5 bases. Germline loops: CDR1 LGHNT, CDR2 FRNRAP. CDR3 size: 15 residues. Source material: PBMCs or T cells enriched from blood (not recorded which). The clonotype originates from a woman between 18 and 29 years old who had recovered from COVID-19. The J gene is TRBJ2-7, the V gene TRBV12-5, with 7 positions matching TRBD2. CDR3 sequence reads: CASGLFVSGNHEQYF. The CDR3 DNA is TGTGCTAGTGGTTTGTTCGTGAGCGGGAACCACGAGCAGTACTTC.